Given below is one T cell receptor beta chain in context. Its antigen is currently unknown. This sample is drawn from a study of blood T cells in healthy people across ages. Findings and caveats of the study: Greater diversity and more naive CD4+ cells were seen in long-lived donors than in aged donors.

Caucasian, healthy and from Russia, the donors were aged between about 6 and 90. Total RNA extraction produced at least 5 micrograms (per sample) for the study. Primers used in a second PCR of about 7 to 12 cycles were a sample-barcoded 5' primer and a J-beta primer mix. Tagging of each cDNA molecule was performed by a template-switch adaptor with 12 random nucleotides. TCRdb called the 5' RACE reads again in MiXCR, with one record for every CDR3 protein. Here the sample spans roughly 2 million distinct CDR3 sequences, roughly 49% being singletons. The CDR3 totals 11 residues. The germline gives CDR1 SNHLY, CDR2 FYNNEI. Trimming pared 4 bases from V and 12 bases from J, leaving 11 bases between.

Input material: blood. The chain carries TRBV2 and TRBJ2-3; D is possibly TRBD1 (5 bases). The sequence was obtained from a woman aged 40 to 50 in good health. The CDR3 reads CASSGQSAQYF. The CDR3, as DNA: TGTGCCAGCAGTGGACAGTCGGCCCAGTATTTT. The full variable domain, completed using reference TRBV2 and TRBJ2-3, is EPEVTQTPSHQVTQMGQEVILRCVPISNHLYFYWYRQILGQKVEFLVSFYNNEISEKSEIFDDQFSVERPDGSNFTLKIRSTKLEDSAMYFCASSGQSAQYFGPGTRLTVL.